These 25 T cell receptor beta chains were all obtained from the same sample, sequenced in a study of beta chain features in type 1 diabetes. Study-wide findings and caveats: In all four CD4+ subsets, TCRB CDR3 length was significantly, moderately reduced in type 1 diabetes.

No antigen has been assigned to these receptors. Sequenced material consisted of expressed TCRB transcripts (all of the isolated RNA was reverse transcribed). Using immunoSEQ multiplex PCR, the repertoire was profiled, and TCRdb retains in-frame clones only, with some absent. The sample carries almost 350,000 clones, 7% to 10% recorded once. The sequencing sample was made of central memory CD4+ T cells from blood. The source of these receptors is a man aged 25 to 45 with type 1 diabetes.

This clone was recorded many times. This chain links TRBV15 with TRBJ2-2, with TRBD2 as a possible D gene (6 bases). V lost 4 bases and J 7 bases, leaving 19 bases between the germline ends. CDR1 and CDR2 from the germline V gene are LNHNV and YYDKDF (reference sequence). This CDR3 spans 16 amino acids. The CDR3 DNA reads TGTGCCACCAGCATGGGGGGTTCCAGGGAAAACGGGGAGCTGTTTTTT. Translation: CATSMGGSRENGELFF.

This clone has a handful of counts. This sequence joins TRBV2 and TRBJ1-2; D is ambiguous. With 6 bases removed from V and 2 bases from J, the gap between germline ends came to 7 bases. CDR3 length equals 12 residues. Germline V gene data show CDR1 as SNHLY and CDR2 as FYNNEI. The CDR3 here is CASRITNYGYTF. The CDR3 bases are TGTGCCAGCAGAATAACGAACTATGGCTACACCTTC.

The chain carries TRBV11-2 and TRBJ2-2; D gene ambiguous. The CDR3 consists of 14 residues. Looked up from germline, CDR1 is SGHAT and CDR2 is FQNNGV. Between the trimmed V and J ends, which lost 2 bases and 6 bases, there was a span of 10 bases. In nucleotides, the CDR3 is TGTGCCAGCAGCTTAAGCCGCCGGGCCGGGGAGCTGTTTTTT. It is translated as CASSLSRRAGELFF.

The chain links TRBV27 to TRBJ2-7, with TRBD2 identical over 8 bases. The germline V gene has CDR1 MNHEY and CDR2 SMNVEV (reference sequence). The CDR3 sequence is 15 residues long. Germline trimming cut 7 bases from V and 0 bases from J; bases unmatched to any gene: 8. The CDR3: CASMSGGESSYEQYF. The CDR3 DNA is TGTGCCAGCATGAGCGGGGGTGAGAGCTCCTACGAGCAGTACTTC.

With respect to this clone: Within the sample, other DNA sequences also encode this same CDR3. This sequence joins TRBV9 and TRBJ1-2, with no clear D. Germline CDR1 SGDLS, CDR2 YYNGEE. CDR3 length equals 15 residues. V lost 0 bases and J 0 bases, leaving 9 bases between the germline ends. CDR3 protein: CASSVADGSNYGYTF. The DNA of the CDR3 is TGTGCCAGCAGCGTAGCGGACGGATCTAACTATGGCTACACCTTC.

The chain joins TRBV18 to TRBJ2-3; D gene uncertain. The V gene's germline CDR1 is KGHSH and CDR2 LQKENI. Trimming left V 2 bases short and J 1 base short, with 13 bases between. The CDR3 has 16 residues. CDR3 bases: TGTGCCAGCTCACCAGTCACCGGGCCAGGCACAGATACGCAGTATTTT. It yields the protein CASSPVTGPGTDTQYF.

The V and J genes are TRBV18 and TRBJ2-5; D may be TRBD1 (6 bases). The germline V gene has CDR1 KGHSH and CDR2 LQKENI. V was cut by 3 bases and J by 1 base, with 9 bases left in between. This CDR3 is built from 14 residues. This CDR3 is CASSPGTPQETQYF. For the CDR3, the DNA is TGTGCCAGCTCACCTGGGACACCCCAAGAGACCCAGTACTTC.

This clone has only a few counts. This chain links TRBV9 with TRBJ1-1; D is perhaps TRBD1 (6 bases). The CDR3 is 15 amino acids. Germline V lookup: CDR1 SGDLS, CDR2 YYNGEE. The V and J ends lost 0 bases and 3 bases respectively, with 12 bases between them. The CDR3 DNA is TGTGCCAGCAGCGTAGATGGGGGGCGCGACACTGAAGCTTTCTTT. Translating it yields CASSVDGGRDTEAFF.

This chain links TRBV5-6 with TRBJ1-2; D is possibly TRBD1 (6 bases). Germline V gene data show CDR1 as SGHDT and CDR2 as YYEEEE. The CDR3 contains 13 residues. Trimming took 2 bases from V and 7 from J, leaving 12 bases between them. CDR3 sequence (DNA): TGTGCCAGCAGCTTACAGGGTTTTCGTGGCTACACCTTC. Protein: CASSLQGFRGYTF.

There are a few counts of this clone. V gene TRBV30 combines with J gene TRBJ2-5, with D unresolved. CDR3 length: 12 residues. Germline loops: CDR1 GTSNPN, CDR2 SVGIG (reference sequence). V dropped 2 bases and J dropped 5 bases, with 9 bases sitting between them. The CDR3 bases are TGTGCCTGGAGTCCCTCTTTGGAGACCCAGTACTTC. The encoded protein is CAWSPSLETQYF.

This clone occurred a few times. The chain links TRBV7-2 to TRBJ1-4; D is unclear. In germline, CDR1 is SGHTA, CDR2 FQGNSA. The CDR3 runs 14 residues. Trimming took 5 bases from V and 8 from J, leaving 15 bases between them. The CDR3 spells CASSQSGGSEKLFF. CDR3 nucleotides: TGTGCCAGCAGCCAGAGCGGTGGAAGCGAAAAACTGTTTTTT. The full variable domain, completed using reference TRBV7-2 and TRBJ1-4, is GAGVSQSPSNKVTEKGKDVELRCDPISGHTALYWYRQSLGQGLEFLIYFQGNSAPDKSGLPSDRFSAERTGGSVSTLTIQRTQQEDSAVYLCASSQSGGSEKLFFGSGTQLSVL.

This chain uses TRBV6-5 with TRBJ2-5, with D unresolved. This CDR3 has 15 amino acids. The germline V gene encodes CDR1 MNHEY and CDR2 SVGAGI. Trimming cost V 4 bases and J 2 bases, with 14 bases left between them. In DNA form, the CDR3 reads TGTGCCAGCAGTTCTCGTTTGACCCGACAAGAGACCCAGTACTTC. It codes for CASSSRLTRQETQYF.

This clone was detected a few times. The genes are TRBV4-3 and TRBJ1-2, with 8 bases matching TRBD1. The V gene's germline CDR1 is LGHNA and CDR2 YSLEER. The ends lost 1 base at V and 6 bases at J; junction bases unmatched: 7. CDR3 length: 15 amino acids. The chain's CDR3 is CASSQAADREDGYTF. CDR3 nucleotide sequence: TGCGCCAGCAGCCAAGCCGCGGACAGGGAAGATGGCTACACCTTC.

This clone was observed a few times. CDR3 DNA sequence: TGTGCCAGCAGCCCACTGGGGCCTAATAATTCACCCCTCCACTTT. As protein: CASSPLGPNNSPLHF. The chain uses TRBV7-9 and TRBJ1-6; possible D gene TRBD1, 5 bases. Germline V CDR1 and CDR2: SEHNR, FQNEAQ (reference sequence). The length of the CDR3 is 15 residues. V lost 5 bases and J lost 5, with 13 bases in between.

This clone was seen only a few times. The CDR3 loop is CASSAGLAGNDEQFF. CDR3 in DNA: TGTGCCAGCAGCGCGGGACTAGCGGGGAACGATGAGCAGTTCTTC. The chain combines TRBV7-2 with TRBJ2-1, with TRBD2 identical over 13 bases. The J segment lost 8 bases and the V segment lost 5 bases, leaving 6 bases of the junction unmatched. This CDR3 is 15 amino acids long. Germline lookup yields CDR1 SGHTA and CDR2 FQGNSA.

The sample holds a few counts of this clone. The rearrangement links TRBV5-1 to TRBJ1-2, with 11 nucleotides matching TRBD1. The V gene's germline CDR1 is SGHRS and CDR2 YFSETQ. This CDR3 has 14 residues. V was clipped by 3 bases and J by 4 bases; unmatched bases: 2. The CDR3 protein is CASSSGTGGYGYTF. Written as DNA, the CDR3 is TGCGCCAGCAGCTCCGGGACAGGGGGCTATGGCTACACCTTC.

The chain combines TRBV28 with TRBJ2-1; 7 bases map to TRBD1. Germline loops: CDR1 MDHEN, CDR2 SYDVKM. The CDR3 runs to 15 residues. Unmatched junction bases numbered 12, after V lost 5 bases and J lost 8 bases. The CDR3 here is CASSPSDRVGDEQFF. The DNA of the CDR3 is TGTGCCAGCAGTCCCTCTGACAGGGTAGGCGATGAGCAGTTCTTC.

This chain uses TRBV10-2 with TRBJ1-1; 8 nucleotides agree with TRBD1. Germline V lookup: CDR1 WSHSY, CDR2 SAAADI. Losses at the gene ends were 7 bases for V and 3 bases for J; bases not matched to a gene: 4. This CDR3 is built from 13 residues. CDR3 sequence (DNA): TGCGCCAGCACCTTGACAGGGGACACTGAAGCTTTCTTT. Translating it yields CASTLTGDTEAFF.

J is TRBJ2-2 and V is TRBV25-1; 7 positions agree with TRBD1. The CDR3 is 15 residues long. Germline V gene sequence: CDR1 MGHDK, CDR2 SYGVNS. V shed 6 bases and J 8 bases; nucleotides not matched to a gene: 12. CDR3: CASSDGQDQSGELFF. In DNA, the CDR3 is TGTGCCAGCAGCGATGGACAGGACCAAAGTGGGGAGCTGTTTTTT.

This clone occurred a few times. The V gene is TRBV18, the J gene TRBJ1-6, with a tentative D call TRBD1 (5 bases). The V gene's germline CDR1 is KGHSH and CDR2 LQKENI. This CDR3 region has 16 residues. V lost 0 bases, J lost 9 bases, and 15 bases lay in between. CDR3 protein: CASSPPEPGFGSPLHF. CDR3 in DNA: TGTGCCAGCTCACCACCGGAACCAGGGTTCGGTTCACCCCTCCACTTT.

The CDR3 DNA reads as TGTGCCAGCAGTGAAAGTCAGGGGAACATTCAGTACTTC. Protein sequence: CASSESQGNIQYF. The rearrangement links TRBV25-1 to TRBJ2-4, with D perhaps TRBD1 (6 bases). This CDR3 spans 13 amino acids. Looked up from germline, CDR1 is MGHDK and CDR2 is SYGVNS. Trimming took 2 bases from V and 7 from J, leaving 9 bases between them.

J is TRBJ2-1 and V is TRBV7-9, with D hard to call. From germline, CDR1 is SEHNR and CDR2 FQNEAQ (reference sequence). The CDR3 length is 15 residues. Trimming cost V 1 base and J 8 bases, with 15 bases left between them. The CDR3 loop reads CASSLDRALEDEQFF. CDR3 nucleotide sequence: TGTGCCAGCAGCTTAGATCGAGCGCTCGAGGATGAGCAGTTCTTC.

The genes are TRBV19 and TRBJ2-1, with TRBD2 identical over 9 bases. Germline CDR1 LNHDA, CDR2 SQIVND (reference sequence). Unmatched junction bases numbered 17, after V lost 10 bases and J lost 1 base. This CDR3 comprises 18 residues. The CDR3 is CATSSPPSGVVSYNEQFF. In DNA, the CDR3 is TGTGCCACCTCATCCCCCCCTAGCGGGGTGGTATCCTACAATGAGCAGTTCTTC.

This clone has a handful of counts. The J gene is TRBJ2-2, the V gene TRBV2; D is ambiguous. The CDR3 totals 16 residues. Trimming cost V 7 bases and J 6 bases, with 21 bases left between them. Germline assignment: CDR1 SNHLY and CDR2 FYNNEI. The DNA of the CDR3 is TGTGCCAGCACCCGGCAGAGGACCCCTGGGGCCGGGGAGCTGTTTTTT. This gives the protein CASTRQRTPGAGELFF.

The V call is TRBV10-1, the J call TRBJ1-4; 7 nucleotides align to TRBD1. Trimming cost V 6 bases and J 7 bases; bases outside gene matches: 11. This CDR3 spans 15 amino acids. Germline V gene lookup returns CDR1 WNHNN and CDR2 SYGVQD (reference sequence). The CDR3 bases are TGCGCCAGCAGCTCCGGACAGGCCGGAGGTGAAAAACTGTTTTTT. It translates to CASSSGQAGGEKLFF.